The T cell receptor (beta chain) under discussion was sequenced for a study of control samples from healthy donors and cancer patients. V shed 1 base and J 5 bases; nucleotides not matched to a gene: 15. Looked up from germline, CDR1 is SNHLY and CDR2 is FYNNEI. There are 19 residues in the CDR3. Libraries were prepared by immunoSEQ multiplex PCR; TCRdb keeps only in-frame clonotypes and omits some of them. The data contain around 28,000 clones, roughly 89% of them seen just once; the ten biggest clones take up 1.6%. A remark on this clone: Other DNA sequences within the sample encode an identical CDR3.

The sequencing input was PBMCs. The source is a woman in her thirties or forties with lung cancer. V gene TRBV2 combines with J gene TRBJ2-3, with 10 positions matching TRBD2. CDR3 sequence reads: CASSEERGGRGVMGDTQYF. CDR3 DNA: TGTGCCAGCAGTGAAGAGCGGGGGGGCCGGGGGGTGATGGGAGATACGCAGTATTTT. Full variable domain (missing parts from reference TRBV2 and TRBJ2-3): EPEVTQTPSHQVTQMGQEVILRCVPISNHLYFYWYRQILGQKVEFLVSFYNNEISEKSEIFDDQFSVERPDGSNFTLKIRSTKLEDSAMYFCASSEERGGRGVMGDTQYFGPGTRLTVL.